Each of the 21 T cell receptor beta chains below was sequenced from the same sample in a study of T-cell memory formation after mild COVID-19. TCRdb called the 5' RACE reads again in MiXCR, with one record for every CDR3 protein. Of hundreds of thousands of distinct CDR3 sequences in the sample, 20% to 25% are singletons; the top ten hold roughly 8.1%. Input material: PBMCs or a T cell subset sorted from them (not recorded which). The receptor source for this set is an adult woman who had mild COVID-19 (a few samples of this study predate the infection). Cell type and time point are not known.

This chain joins TRBV10-3 and TRBJ2-1; maybe TRBD2 (6 bases). The CDR3 spans 15 residues. The germline CDR1 and CDR2 sequences are ENHRY and SYGVKD. Trimming left V 2 bases short and J 5 bases short, with 13 bases between. CDR3 sequence (DNA): TGTGCCATCAGTGAGGTGCGGGGCTTGGACAATGAGCAGTTCTTC. This sequence encodes CAISEVRGLDNEQFF.

The chain combines TRBV6-2 or TRBV6-3 with TRBJ2-1, with D unclear. Germline CDR1 and CDR2: MNHEY and SVGEGT. Between the trimmed V and J ends, which lost 8 bases and 9 bases, there was a span of 17 bases. This CDR3 has 13 residues. In DNA, the CDR3 is TGTGCCAGCCGACGGTGGGGAATTAGTGAGCAGTTCTTC. Translating it yields CASRRWGISEQFF.

J is TRBJ2-1 and V is TRBV4-3, with TRBD2 matching over 8 bases. Germline V CDR1 and CDR2: LGHNA, YSLEER. V was clipped by 1 base and J by 4 bases; unmatched bases: 6. The CDR3 has 16 residues. The CDR3 protein is CASSQVASGRYNEQFF. The CDR3 DNA sequence: TGCGCCAGCAGCCAAGTCGCGAGCGGGAGATACAATGAGCAGTTCTTC.

The V call is TRBV12-3 or TRBV12-4, the J call TRBJ1-1; D uncertain. The CDR3 length is 15 residues. Trimming cost V 6 bases and J 0 bases, with 14 bases left between them. The DNA for the CDR3 is TGTGCCAGCAGGACCGGACGGCTCATGAACACTGAAGCTTTCTTT. Translating gives CASRTGRLMNTEAFF.

This clonotype showed up just a few times. The V gene is TRBV12-3 or TRBV12-4, the J gene TRBJ1-6; a weak D match, TRBD1 (5 bases). CDR3 length equals 11 residues. Trimming took 2 bases from V and 12 from J, leaving 5 bases between them. The CDR3 loop reads CASSLQGPLHF. CDR3 nucleotides: TGTGCCAGCAGTTTACAGGGACCCCTCCACTTT.

This sequence joins TRBV5-1 and TRBJ2-5; 7 bases align to TRBD2. Unmatched junction bases numbered 6, after V lost 0 bases and J lost 4 bases. CDR3 size: 15 residues. Germline CDR1 SGHRS, CDR2 YFSETQ. CDR3 nucleotide sequence: TGCGCCAGCAGCTTGGATCGTGGGAGGGGAGAGACCCAGTACTTC. It specifies CASSLDRGRGETQYF.

This rearrangement joins TRBV29-1 to TRBJ1-5; 9 bases map to TRBD1. Trimming took 6 bases from V and 5 from J; bases not matched to a gene: 8. This CDR3 comprises 14 residues. The germline V gene encodes CDR1 SQVTM and CDR2 ANQGSEA. CDR3 DNA sequence: TGCAGCGTCGCTGCCGGGACAGGGCATCAGCCCCAGCATTTT. It specifies CSVAAGTGHQPQHF.

This clonotype has at least ten counts. This chain connects TRBV4-1 to TRBJ2-1; TRBD2 aligns across 10 bases. V was pared by 1 base and J by 2 bases, with 5 bases of the junction left unmatched. The germline gives CDR1 MGHRA, CDR2 YSYEKL. The CDR3 totals 17 residues. The chain's CDR3 is CASSQVWTSGTYNEQFF. The CDR3 DNA reads TGCGCCAGCAGCCAAGTCTGGACTAGCGGAACCTACAATGAGCAGTTCTTC.

J is TRBJ2-3 and V is TRBV11-3; no reliable D call. This CDR3 comprises 12 residues. The V and J ends lost 5 bases and 6 bases respectively, with 9 bases between them. Germline CDR1 and CDR2: SGHNT and YENEEA. This chain's CDR3 is CASSRRADTQYF. The DNA of the CDR3 is TGTGCCAGCAGCCGTCGCGCGGATACGCAGTATTTT.

This chain uses TRBV20-1 with TRBJ2-7, with 9 positions matching TRBD1. V dropped 1 base and J dropped 3; count of bases not matched to a gene: 1. CDR1 is DFQATT, CDR2 SNEGSKA, per germline (reference sequence). The CDR3 totals 13 residues. As DNA, the CDR3 is TGCAGTGCTAGAGGGGACAGGGACTACGAGCAGTACTTC. It encodes CSARGDRDYEQYF.

V usage is TRBV24-1 and J usage is TRBJ2-7; 7 bases are shared with TRBD1. J was trimmed by 2 bases and V by 10 bases; bases with no gene match: 13. Germline lookup yields CDR1 KGHDR and CDR2 SFDVKD. The CDR3 contains 15 residues. The CDR3 DNA reads TGTGCCACTAATAGAGGACAGGAGGTTACCTACGAGCAGTACTTC. Translating it yields CATNRGQEVTYEQYF.

This clonotype has more than one count but fewer than ten. The V and J genes are TRBV5-6 and TRBJ1-1; D call uncertain. The germline V gene encodes CDR1 SGHDT and CDR2 YYEEEE. The V end was cut by 4 bases, the J end by 4 bases, with 14 bases between. CDR3 length equals 14 residues. CDR3 nucleotides: TGTGCCAGCAGCCGACCAGAGGACGGCACTGAAGCTTTCTTT. Translation gives CASSRPEDGTEAFF.

This clonotype was detected only a few times. The chain carries TRBV15 and TRBJ1-2; D is unclear. The CDR3 has 13 residues. The V end was cut by 5 bases, the J end by 4 bases, with 11 bases between. Germline V lookup: CDR1 LNHNV, CDR2 YYDKDF (reference sequence). This chain's CDR3 is CATSPGISYGYTF. CDR3 in DNA: TGTGCCACCAGCCCGGGAATTAGCTATGGCTACACCTTC.

V is TRBV3-1 and J is TRBJ2-3, with D perhaps TRBD1 (5 bases). The CDR3 is 12 amino acids. V lost 4 bases and J 7 bases, leaving 9 bases between the germline ends. Germline CDR1 and CDR2: LGHDT and YNNKEL (reference sequence). In DNA form, the CDR3 reads TGTGCCAGCAGCCCAGGGTCCCATACGCAGTATTTT. Translated: CASSPGSHTQYF.

This sequence joins TRBV2 and TRBJ2-1; 9 bases match TRBD2. The junction had 5 bases not matched to a gene; V was cut back by 4 bases and J by 4 bases. The length of the CDR3 is 15 residues. Germline CDR1 reads SNHLY; CDR2 reads FYNNEI. The CDR3 region has the DNA TGTGCCAGCAGTGCACAGCGGGAGGCGTACAATGAGCAGTTCTTC. Its protein product is CASSAQREAYNEQFF.

This clonotype has more than one count but fewer than ten. The V and J genes are TRBV11-2 and TRBJ1-2; TRBD1 matches at 12 bases. This CDR3 region has 17 residues. V lost 3 bases, J lost 1 base, and 6 bases stayed unmatched. Germline CDR1 is SGHAT and CDR2 is FQNNGV. CDR3 in amino acids: CASSLGTGGLINYGYTF. CDR3 DNA: TGTGCCAGCAGCTTGGGGACAGGGGGCTTGATTAACTATGGCTACACCTTC. The entire variable domain, with the rest obtained from reference TRBV11-2 and TRBJ1-2, is as follows: EAGVAQSPRYKIIEKRQSVAFWCNPISGHATLYWYQQILGQGPKLLIQFQNNGVVDDSQLPKDRFSAERLKGVDSTLKIQPAKLEDSAVYLCASSLGTGGLINYGYTFGSGTRLTVV.

This sequence joins TRBV30 and TRBJ1-5; 7 bases map to TRBD1. The germline V gene encodes CDR1 GTSNPN and CDR2 SVGIG (reference sequence). CDR3 length equals 14 residues. J gave up 5 bases and V 0 bases, and 4 bases lay outside the gene matches. CDR3 nucleotide sequence: TGTGCCTGGAGTGTAAGCAGGGGGGATCAGCCCCAGCATTTT. Translated: CAWSVSRGDQPQHF.

This clonotype was counted only a few times. The rearrangement joins TRBV20-1 to TRBJ2-3; TRBD1 is a possible D gene (5 bases). CDR3 length: 14 amino acids. CDR1 and CDR2 from the germline V gene are DFQATT and SNEGSKA (reference sequence). The V and J ends lost 3 bases and 2 bases respectively, with 12 bases between them. CDR3 nucleotide sequence: TGCAGTGCTAGGACAGTCAGATACACAGATACGCAGTATTTT. Amino acids: CSARTVRYTDTQYF.

The rearrangement links TRBV20-1 to TRBJ2-3; 8 positions match TRBD2. Germline-derived CDR1 and CDR2 are DFQATT and SNEGSKA (reference sequence). This CDR3 contains 19 residues. V shed 1 base and J 0 bases; nucleotides not matched to a gene: 15. Written as DNA, the CDR3 is TGCAGTGCTAGAGTAGGCCTAGCGGGCAGACACCGTAGCACAGATACGCAGTATTTT. Encoded protein: CSARVGLAGRHRSTDTQYF.

The sample holds a few counts of this clonotype. The CDR3 reads CASSHAEAGFPNNEQFF. CDR3 nucleotide sequence: TGTGCCAGCAGTCACGCCGAAGCGGGATTTCCCAACAATGAGCAGTTCTTC. The genes are TRBV12-3 or TRBV12-4 and TRBJ2-1; 7 bases fit TRBD2. Trimming removed 5 bases from V and 5 bases from J; junction bases left unmatched: 15. This CDR3 has 17 amino acids.

The V and J genes are TRBV24-1 and TRBJ1-4; D call uncertain. The CDR3 covers 12 residues. Germline-derived CDR1 and CDR2 are KGHDR and SFDVKD. Trimming took 5 bases from V and 3 from J, leaving 3 bases between them. In DNA, the CDR3 is TGTGCCACCAGTGCGGCTAATGAAAAACTGTTTTTT. It encodes CATSAANEKLFF.